Below, 28 T cell receptor beta chains from the same sample are listed, as sequenced in a study of blood T cells in healthy people across ages. A second PCR, run for about 6 to 12 cycles, used a sample-barcoded 5' primer plus a J-beta primer mix. TCRdb independently ran MiXCR on the 5' RACE reads; one entry per CDR3 protein. Among more than 1.4 million distinct CDR3 sequences listed, roughly 45% were seen once. The sequencing sample was made of blood. These receptors were collected from a woman between 18 and 29 years old in good health.

This clonotype has just a few counts. The V and J genes are TRBV6-5 and TRBJ2-7; 7 bases are a match to TRBD2. The germline CDR1 and CDR2 sequences are MNHEY and SVGAGI. The V segment lost 0 bases and the J segment 2 bases; nucleotides outside the gene matches: 10. The CDR3 sequence is 17 residues long. The CDR3 spells CASSYSIIGAGTYEQYF. DNA for the CDR3: TGTGCCAGCAGTTACTCGATTATCGGAGCGGGAACCTACGAGCAGTACTTC.

Only a few counts were recorded for this clonotype. This chain links TRBV7-9 with TRBJ1-2, with a possible D match to TRBD1 (6 bases). Germline loops: CDR1 SEHNR, CDR2 FQNEAQ (reference sequence). The CDR3 runs 14 residues. V lost 5 bases to trimming and J lost 5 bases, with 15 bases between them. CDR3 in DNA: TGTGCCAGCAGCGCCGGACAGTGGGATTATGGCTACACCTTC. It yields the protein CASSAGQWDYGYTF.

V and J are TRBV20-1 and TRBJ1-3; D remains ambiguous. The germline V and J ends were trimmed by 1 base and 0 bases, with 10 bases remaining between them. Germline lookup yields CDR1 DFQATT and CDR2 SNEGSKA (reference sequence). The CDR3 extends over 15 amino acids. CDR3 loop: CSARGWGISGNTIYF. CDR3 bases: TGCAGTGCTAGAGGTTGGGGTATCTCTGGAAACACCATATATTTT.

This clonotype was counted at least ten times. This chain uses TRBV4-1 with TRBJ2-1, with 13 bases lining up with TRBD2. There are 16 residues in the CDR3. The J segment lost 8 bases and the V segment lost 3 bases, leaving 7 bases of the junction unmatched. Germline CDR1 MGHRA, CDR2 YSYEKL. This CDR3 is CASSQLLAGGVYEQFF. CDR3 coding DNA: TGCGCCAGCAGCCAGCTACTAGCGGGGGGGGTCTATGAGCAGTTCTTC.

This rearrangement joins TRBV15 to TRBJ2-3; D unclear. Germline V CDR1 and CDR2: LNHNV, YYDKDF (reference sequence). The CDR3 sequence is 15 residues long. Trimming stripped 1 base from V and 1 base from J, with 9 bases between. The CDR3 reads CATSRVWEGTDTQYF. As DNA, the CDR3 is TGTGCCACCAGCAGAGTATGGGAAGGCACAGATACGCAGTATTTT.

CDR3 DNA: TGCGCCAGCAGCCAAGATCACAGCTCCTACGAGCAGTACTTC. This translates into CASSQDHSSYEQYF. The chain recombines TRBV4-1 with TRBJ2-7; D gene ambiguous. Germline V gene lookup returns CDR1 MGHRA and CDR2 YSYEKL. The length of the CDR3 is 14 residues. The V end was cut by 0 bases, the J end by 0 bases, with 6 bases between.

This chain connects TRBV12-3 or TRBV12-4 to TRBJ1-1; D is undetermined. Trimming shortened V by 3 bases and J by 0 bases, and 8 bases separated the two germline ends. The CDR3 extends over 14 amino acids. The CDR3 bases are TGTGCCAGCAGTTTTAGTGATGTGAACACTGAAGCTTTCTTT. It codes for CASSFSDVNTEAFF.

This clonotype was seen a handful of times. The V call is TRBV11-2, the J call TRBJ2-3; 16 bases are a match to TRBD2. This CDR3 comprises 19 residues. CDR1 and CDR2 (germline): SGHAT, FQNNGV. Trimming took 4 bases from V and 0 from J; bases not matched to a gene: 7. The chain's CDR3 is CASSSGTSGGGYSTDTQYF. In DNA form, the CDR3 reads TGTGCCAGCAGCTCCGGGACTAGCGGGGGGGGTTATAGCACAGATACGCAGTATTTT.

This clonotype was recorded a few times. This chain uses TRBV27 with TRBJ2-7; TRBD2 might be the D (5 bases). The V end was cut by 3 bases, the J end by 7 bases, with 13 bases between. The germline V gene has CDR1 MNHEY and CDR2 SMNVEV (reference sequence). The CDR3 sequence is 13 residues long. CDR3 region: CASSLYSTGEQYF. CDR3 DNA sequence: TGTGCCAGCAGTTTGTACAGTACGGGGGAGCAGTACTTC.

The chain carries TRBV30 and TRBJ1-2, with D possibly matching TRBD1 (5 bases). Trimming pared 5 bases from V and 3 bases from J, leaving 16 bases between. Germline-derived CDR1 and CDR2 are GTSNPN and SVGIG (reference sequence). The CDR3 sequence is 14 residues long. The CDR3, as DNA: TGTGCCTGGTTCCGGGACTCGTTATACTATGGCTACACCTTC. As protein: CAWFRDSLYYGYTF.

This clonotype turned up a few times. The gene calls are TRBV6-2 or TRBV6-3 and TRBJ2-7; no firm D call. From germline, CDR1 is MNHEY and CDR2 SVGEGT. V gave up 2 bases and J gave up 1 base, with 12 bases separating them. CDR3 length: 15 amino acids. The CDR3 coding sequence is TGTGCCAGCAGTTACCCCCAGGCTCCTTCCTACGAGCAGTACTTC. This codes for CASSYPQAPSYEQYF.

The chain carries TRBV7-9 and TRBJ2-3; 13 nucleotides align to TRBD2. The CDR3 covers 14 residues. Germline CDR1 and CDR2: SEHNR and FQNEAQ (reference sequence). V trimming: 10 bases; J trimming: 4 bases; junction bases outside the gene matches: 5. In DNA, the CDR3 is TGTGCCACCGGACTAGCGGGAGTCGCAGATACGCAGTATTTT. It is translated as CATGLAGVADTQYF.

The rearrangement links TRBV24-1 to TRBJ2-3; the match to TRBD2 covers 9 bases. V gave up 8 bases and J gave up 6 bases; unmatched junction bases: 5. This CDR3 spans 13 amino acids. CDR1 and CDR2 from the germline V gene are KGHDR and SFDVKD. CDR3 in DNA: TGTGCCACCATGGTCAGCGGGGGGGATACGCAGTATTTT. Translation gives CATMVSGGDTQYF.

This clonotype was counted a few times. The CDR3 reads CSVAGQGGGKLFF. The CDR3 nucleotides read TGCAGCGTTGCGGGACAGGGAGGGGGAAAACTGTTTTTT. The chain uses TRBV29-1 and TRBJ1-4; the match to TRBD1 covers 9 bases. The CDR3 runs 13 residues. Germline V gives CDR1 SQVTM, CDR2 ANQGSEA. The V segment lost 4 bases and the J segment 10 bases; nucleotides outside the gene matches: 7.

The V call is TRBV6-2 or TRBV6-3, the J call TRBJ1-6; D unresolved. CDR1 and CDR2 from the germline V gene are MNHEY and SVGEGT. This CDR3 comprises 14 residues. The ends were cut back, 8 bases at V and 9 bases at J, with 17 bases in the middle. The CDR3 loop reads CASASFDSSSPLHF. The DNA of the CDR3 is TGTGCCAGCGCCTCCTTCGACTCTTCTTCACCCCTCCACTTT.

This clonotype was seen at least ten times. The rearrangement links TRBV7-9 to TRBJ2-1; D uncertain. Trimming stripped 1 base from V and 7 bases from J, with 14 bases between. Germline CDR1 and CDR2: SEHNR and FQNEAQ (reference sequence). The length of the CDR3 is 15 residues. CDR3 DNA sequence: TGTGCCAGCAGCTTAGTAGAGTTGAGCAGGAATGAGCAGTTCTTC. Amino acid sequence: CASSLVELSRNEQFF.

This clonotype was detected only a few times. This rearrangement joins TRBV28 to TRBJ1-4; D remains ambiguous. Germline V lookup: CDR1 MDHEN, CDR2 SYDVKM. Trimming removed 7 bases from V and 3 bases from J, with 15 bases in between. The CDR3 runs 15 residues. CDR3 loop: CASTLIRTSNEKLFF. The CDR3 bases are TGTGCCAGCACCCTCATTAGGACGTCTAATGAAAAACTGTTTTTT.

The chain couples TRBV6-4 to TRBJ1-1; D might be TRBD1 (5 bases). CDR1 and CDR2 from the germline V gene are MRHNA and SNTAGT. This CDR3 has 13 amino acids. The ends were cut back, 0 bases at V and 5 bases at J, with 7 bases in the middle. The CDR3 is CASSDSGATEAFF. CDR3 bases: TGTGCCAGCAGTGACTCTGGGGCTACTGAAGCTTTCTTT.

Turning to this clonotype: One end of the junction is discordant with germline, which a read error may explain. The V call is TRBV7-2, the J call TRBJ2-1; TRBD2 matches at 14 bases. Germline loops: CDR1 SGHTA, CDR2 FQGNSA. This CDR3 is built from 19 residues. CDR3 coding DNA: TGTGTCAGCAGCTCAACCGAGGGACTAGCGGGAGATCTCTCTAGCGAGCAGTTCTTC. Its protein is CVSSSTEGLAGDLSSEQFF.

The chain joins TRBV24-1 to TRBJ1-4, with TRBD1 identical over 7 bases. Germline loops: CDR1 KGHDR, CDR2 SFDVKD. The CDR3 consists of 15 residues. V lost 5 bases and J lost 8; bases outside the gene matches: 10. The CDR3 region is CATSATGERGEKLFF. CDR3 nucleotide sequence: TGTGCCACCAGTGCTACAGGGGAACGAGGAGAAAAACTGTTTTTT.

The V gene is TRBV2, the J gene TRBJ1-1; D call uncertain. The V gene lost 1 base and the J gene lost 0 bases, with 9 bases spanning the gap. The CDR3 runs to 15 residues. Germline loops: CDR1 SNHLY, CDR2 FYNNEI. Written as DNA, the CDR3 is TGTGCCAGCAGTGAAGGACGGACGATGAACACTGAAGCTTTCTTT. This gives the protein CASSEGRTMNTEAFF.

J is TRBJ1-2 and V is TRBV2, with 7 bases lining up with TRBD1. J was trimmed by 9 bases and V by 10 bases; bases with no gene match: 11. The CDR3 consists of 12 residues. In germline, CDR1 is SNHLY, CDR2 FYNNEI. CDR3 residues: CAISQGKVSYTF. The DNA of the CDR3 is TGTGCCATCTCACAGGGGAAAGTGAGCTACACCTTC.

Worth noting for this clonotype: Sequence at one end of the junction differs from germline and may be a read error. The rearrangement uses TRBV12-3 or TRBV12-4 and TRBJ2-7; TRBD1 agrees at 8 bases. The CDR3 contains 12 residues. The CDR3 sequence: CASRLGQGGQYF. The CDR3 DNA is TGTGCCAGCAGGTTAGGACAGGGTGGGCAGTACTTC.

J is TRBJ1-4 and V is TRBV6-1; the match to TRBD1 covers 8 bases. The germline gives CDR1 MNHNS, CDR2 SASEGT. The CDR3 extends over 19 amino acids. V shed 5 bases, J shed 2 bases, and the junction held 16 bases outside the gene matches. The chain's CDR3 is CASSIFGPGGAGTNEKLFF. The CDR3 bases are TGTGCCAGCAGTATTTTCGGTCCAGGGGGCGCGGGGACTAATGAAAAACTGTTTTTT.

The J gene is TRBJ2-5, the V gene TRBV28, with 15 nucleotides matching TRBD2. V lost 6 bases to trimming and J lost 11 bases; unmatched junction nucleotides: 16. Per the germline V gene, CDR1 is MDHEN and CDR2 is SYDVKM. The CDR3 is 17 residues long. CDR3 amino acids: CASRGTSGGLSYNEQYF. CDR3 DNA sequence: TGTGCCAGCAGAGGGACTAGCGGGGGGCTCTCCTACAATGAGCAGTACTTC.

The chain recombines TRBV18 with TRBJ2-7, with 9 bases identical to TRBD1. This CDR3 is 13 amino acids long. Unmatched junction bases numbered 4, after V lost 6 bases and J lost 4 bases. Germline V lookup: CDR1 KGHSH, CDR2 LQKENI. CDR3 sequence: CASSGQGLYEQYF. CDR3 coding DNA: TGTGCCAGCTCGGGACAGGGTTTATACGAGCAGTACTTC.

This clonotype was counted a few times. This chain links TRBV11-2 with TRBJ2-1; no firm D call. Per germline, CDR1 SGHAT and CDR2 FQNNGV. V lost 0 bases, J lost 5 bases, and 8 bases lay in between. This CDR3 has 14 residues. The CDR3 is CASSLDLANNEQFF. For the CDR3, the DNA is TGTGCCAGCAGCTTAGATCTCGCCAACAATGAGCAGTTCTTC.

This clonotype turned up a few times. This chain joins TRBV29-1 and TRBJ1-5; D not resolved. The CDR3 loop spans 12 amino acids. V was cut by 7 bases and J by 5 bases, with 12 bases left in between. Germline loops: CDR1 SQVTM, CDR2 ANQGSEA. This CDR3 is CSAADGYQPQHF. DNA for the CDR3: TGCAGCGCCGCGGACGGGTATCAGCCCCAGCATTTT.